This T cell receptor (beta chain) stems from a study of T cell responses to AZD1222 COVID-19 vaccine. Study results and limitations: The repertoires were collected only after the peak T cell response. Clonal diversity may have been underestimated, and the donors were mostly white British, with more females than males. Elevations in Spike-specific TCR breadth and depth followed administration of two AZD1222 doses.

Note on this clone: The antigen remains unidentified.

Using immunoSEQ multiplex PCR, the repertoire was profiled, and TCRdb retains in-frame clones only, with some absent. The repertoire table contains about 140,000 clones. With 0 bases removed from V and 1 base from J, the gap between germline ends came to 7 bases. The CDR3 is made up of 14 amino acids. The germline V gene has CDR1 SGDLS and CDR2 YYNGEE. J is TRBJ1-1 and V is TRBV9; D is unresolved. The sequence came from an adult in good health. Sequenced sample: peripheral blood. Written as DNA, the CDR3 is TGTGCCAGCAGCGTAGTTACTTCGAACACTGAAGCTTTCTTT. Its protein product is CASSVVTSNTEAFF.